These T cell receptor beta chains were read from a single sample in a study of shared clonotypes between healthy human individuals. Measured with immunoSEQ multiplex PCR; TCRdb has only the in-frame clones, and not every one. The table has roughly 500,000 clones, about four fifths seen once; the top ten hold about 12%. The sequenced sample was PBMCs. These TCRs come from a woman in her forties in good health. Some clones in this sample may be carry-over from other donors' samples. The CDR3 runs from the conserved cysteine through the conserved F or W. D genes are given only for firm matches. Rows may omit the clone size; those that give it use once, few, many or a size class.

clone_size: -; v_call: TRBV25-1; j_call: TRBJ1-6; d_call: -; cdr3_aa: CASSLGQLNSPLHF; cdr3_nt: TGTGCCAGCAGTCTCGGACAGTTAAATTCACCCCTCCACTTT
clone_size: once; v_call: TRBV7-2; j_call: TRBJ2-3; d_call: TRBD2; cdr3_aa: CASSGLAGNTQYF; cdr3_nt: TGTGCCAGCAGCGGACTAGCGGGAAATACGCAGTATTTT
clone_size: -; v_call: TRBV28; j_call: TRBJ2-2; d_call: -; cdr3_aa: CASSPLRIGRAGELFF; cdr3_nt: TGTGCCAGCAGTCCTCTCCGGATAGGGCGAGCCGGGGAGCTGTTTTTT
clone_size: -; v_call: TRBV2; j_call: TRBJ2-7; d_call: -; cdr3_aa: CASSVSYEQYF; cdr3_nt: TGTGCCAGCAGTGTCAGCTACGAGCAGTACTTC
clone_size: -; v_call: TRBV10-3; j_call: TRBJ2-7; d_call: -; cdr3_aa: CAVRFGGDSYEQYF; cdr3_nt: TGTGCCGTTCGTTTCGGGGGCGACTCCTACGAGCAGTACTTC
clone_size: -; v_call: TRBV7-3; j_call: TRBJ1-5; d_call: TRBD1; cdr3_aa: CASSLAGGPNQPQHF; cdr3_nt: TGTGCCAGCAGCCTCGCAGGGGGACCCAATCAGCCCCAGCATTTT
clone_size: few; v_call: TRBV21-1; j_call: TRBJ1-1; d_call: -; cdr3_aa: CASSPEGQDKRYTEAFF; cdr3_nt: TGTGCCAGCAGCCCCGAGGGACAGGACAAGAGATACACTGAAGCTTTCTTT
clone_size: -; v_call: TRBV29-1; j_call: TRBJ2-3; d_call: TRBD2; cdr3_aa: CSVRLAGGTDTQYF; cdr3_nt: TGCAGCGTTCGGTTAGCGGGAGGGACAGATACGCAGTATTTT
clone_size: -; v_call: TRBV25-1; j_call: TRBJ2-5; d_call: -; cdr3_aa: CASSERGGGVETQYF; cdr3_nt: TGTGCCAGCAGTGAACGGGGTGGCGGAGTAGAGACCCAGTACTTC
clone_size: -; v_call: TRBV5-5; j_call: TRBJ2-5; d_call: TRBD1; cdr3_aa: CASSNPTGLETQYF; cdr3_nt: TGTGCCAGCAGCAATCCGACAGGGTTGGAGACCCAGTACTTC
clone_size: -; v_call: TRBV5-8; j_call: TRBJ2-6; d_call: -; cdr3_aa: CASSARGSGANVLTF; cdr3_nt: TGTGCCAGCAGCGCAAGGGGTAGCGGGGCCAACGTCCTGACTTTC
clone_size: few; v_call: TRBV29-1; j_call: TRBJ1-1; d_call: -; cdr3_aa: CSVVGDATEAFF; cdr3_nt: TGCAGCGTTGTCGGGGATGCGACTGAAGCTTTCTTT
clone_size: once; v_call: TRBV7-3; j_call: TRBJ2-2; d_call: TRBD2; cdr3_aa: CASSSLTSGRRTGELFF; cdr3_nt: TGTGCCAGCAGCTCTTTGACTAGCGGGAGGCGCACCGGGGAGCTGTTTTTT
clone_size: -; v_call: TRBV28; j_call: TRBJ2-7; d_call: -; cdr3_aa: CASSLTEPYEQYF; cdr3_nt: TGTGCCAGCAGTCTGACCGAGCCCTACGAGCAGTACTTC
clone_size: -; v_call: TRBV10-3; j_call: TRBJ2-7; d_call: -; cdr3_aa: CAISEFTREQYF; cdr3_nt: TGTGCCATCAGTGAGTTTACAAGAGAGCAGTACTTC